This TCR beta chain was captured in a study of identical twins' blood T cells. Study-level findings and limits: Environmental influences on twin similarity could not be excluded.

This clonotype was counted between two and nine times. The antigen is undetermined. V was pared by 5 bases and J by 2 bases, with 9 bases between. CDR3 size: 13 residues. Both ends of each TCR cDNA library bore sample-specific barcodes. How the authors handled the data: Each donor had about 90,000 to nearly 550,000 clonotypes. In TCRdb, the 5' RACE reads were re-called with MiXCR into one record per CDR3 protein. TCRdb, rather than the study authors, made the V and J calls. The sample holds roughly 380,000 distinct CDR3 sequences, 28% seen once. Donors were six healthy women in three monozygous twin pairs.

The J gene is TRBJ1-2, the V gene TRBV12-3 or TRBV12-4; D is possibly TRBD1 (5 bases). Sequencing was performed on PBMCs. This TCR was sampled from a woman aged 18-49 years in good health. CDR3 sequence: CASSATENYGYTF. CDR3 sequence (DNA): TGTGCCAGCAGTGCGACAGAGAACTATGGCTACACCTTC.